This TCR beta chain was retrieved from a study of CD8 T cells in Susac syndrome. With random hexamers, about 0.45 to 1 ug RNA was reverse transcribed. TCRdb processed the immunoSEQ multiplex PCR reads anew with MiXCR; each CDR3 protein has one entry. The sample carries about 430,000 distinct CDR3 sequences, more than 70% recorded once. CDR3 length equals 11 residues. V was trimmed by 6 bases and J by 10 bases, leaving 12 bases between them. FACS was used to enrich TEMRA cells, whereas the CD8+ and CD4+ T cells were obtained by negative isolation. The TCR originated in a human donor with multiple sclerosis. Sample: CD8+ T cells from PBMCs. The chain links TRBV12-3 or TRBV12-4 to TRBJ1-1; D is perhaps TRBD1 (6 bases). CDR3 sequence reads: CASSPQGRAFF. The DNA of the CDR3 is TGTGCCAGCAGCCCACAGGGTAGAGCTTTCTTT.